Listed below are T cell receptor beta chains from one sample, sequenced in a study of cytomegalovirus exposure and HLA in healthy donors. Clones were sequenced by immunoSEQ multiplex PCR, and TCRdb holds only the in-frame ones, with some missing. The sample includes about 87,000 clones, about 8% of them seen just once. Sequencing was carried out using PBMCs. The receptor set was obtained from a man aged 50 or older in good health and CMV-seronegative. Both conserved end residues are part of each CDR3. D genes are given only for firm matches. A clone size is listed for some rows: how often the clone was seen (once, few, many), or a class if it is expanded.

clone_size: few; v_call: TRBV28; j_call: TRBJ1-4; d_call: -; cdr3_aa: CASSFRTGGSEKLFF; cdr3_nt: TGTGCCAGCAGTTTTCGGACGGGGGGAAGTGAAAAACTGTTTTTT
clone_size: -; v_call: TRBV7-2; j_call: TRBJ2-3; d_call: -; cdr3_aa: CASGLVTSTQYF; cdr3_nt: TGTGCCAGCGGTCTGGTGACAAGTACGCAGTATTTT
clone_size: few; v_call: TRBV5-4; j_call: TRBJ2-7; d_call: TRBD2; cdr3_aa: CASSSDLLAGEQYF; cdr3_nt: TGTGCCAGCAGCTCCGACCTTTTAGCGGGGGAGCAGTACTTC
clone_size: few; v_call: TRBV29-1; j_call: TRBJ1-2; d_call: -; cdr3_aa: CSVPGRTGGYTF; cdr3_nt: TGCAGCGTTCCCGGACGGACGGGAGGCTACACCTTC
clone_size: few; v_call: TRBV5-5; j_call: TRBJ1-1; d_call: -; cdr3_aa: CASSLAGASNTEAFF; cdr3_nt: TGTGCCAGCAGCTTGGCCGGAGCGTCGAACACTGAAGCTTTCTTT
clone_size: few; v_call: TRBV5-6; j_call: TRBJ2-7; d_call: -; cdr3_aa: CASNTQGFYEQYF; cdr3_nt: TGTGCCAGCAACACCCAGGGGTTCTACGAGCAGTACTTC
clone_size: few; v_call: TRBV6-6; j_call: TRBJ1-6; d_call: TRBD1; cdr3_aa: CASTHMKGQGNSPLHF; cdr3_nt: TGTGCCAGCACCCACATGAAGGGACAGGGTAATTCACCCCTCCACTTT
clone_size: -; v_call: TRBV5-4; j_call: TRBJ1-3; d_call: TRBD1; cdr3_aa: CASSLGAGGISGNTIYF; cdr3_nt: TGTGCCAGCAGCTTGGGGGCAGGGGGAATCTCTGGAAACACCATATATTTT
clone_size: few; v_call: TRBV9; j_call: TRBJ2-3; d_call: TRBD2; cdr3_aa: CASSVGLAGDPDTQYF; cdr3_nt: TGTGCCAGCAGCGTAGGGCTAGCGGGAGATCCAGATACGCAGTATTTT
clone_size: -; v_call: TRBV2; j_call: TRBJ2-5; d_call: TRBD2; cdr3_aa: CASSDSLAGDVQETQYF; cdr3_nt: TGTGCCAGCAGTGACTCACTAGCGGGAGATGTCCAAGAGACCCAGTACTTC
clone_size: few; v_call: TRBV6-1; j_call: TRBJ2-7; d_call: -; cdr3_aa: CASSPRGWLTYEQYF; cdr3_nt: TGTGCCAGCAGTCCCCGAGGCTGGTTGACCTACGAGCAGTACTTC
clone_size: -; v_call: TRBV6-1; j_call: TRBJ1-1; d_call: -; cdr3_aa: CASSETKGGGTEAFF; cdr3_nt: TGTGCCAGCAGTGAGACCAAGGGGGGAGGGACTGAAGCTTTCTTT
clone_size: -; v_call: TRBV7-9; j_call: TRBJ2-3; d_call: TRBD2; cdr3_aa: CASSQSGGRTDTQYF; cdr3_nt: TGTGCCAGCAGCCAAAGCGGGGGCCGCACAGATACGCAGTATTTT
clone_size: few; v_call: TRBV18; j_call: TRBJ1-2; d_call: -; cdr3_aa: CASSPGRFYGYTF; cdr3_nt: TGTGCCAGCTCACCAGGCAGATTCTATGGCTACACCTTC
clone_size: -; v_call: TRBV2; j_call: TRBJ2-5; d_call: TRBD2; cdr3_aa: CASSFGLAPETQYF; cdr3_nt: TGTGCCAGCAGTTTCGGACTAGCTCCAGAGACCCAGTACTTC
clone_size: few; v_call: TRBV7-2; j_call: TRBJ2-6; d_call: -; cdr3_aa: CASSPKGANVLTF; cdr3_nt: TGTGCCAGCAGCCCTAAGGGGGCCAACGTCCTGACTTTC
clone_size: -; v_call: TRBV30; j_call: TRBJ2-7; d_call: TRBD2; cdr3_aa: CAWGLAGASYEQYF; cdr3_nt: TGTGCCTGGGGACTAGCGGGAGCTTCCTACGAGCAGTACTTC
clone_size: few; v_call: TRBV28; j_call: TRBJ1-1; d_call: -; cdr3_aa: CASSPTRQIKYTEAFF; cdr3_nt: TGTGCCAGCAGCCCGACCCGACAGATAAAGTACACTGAAGCTTTCTTT
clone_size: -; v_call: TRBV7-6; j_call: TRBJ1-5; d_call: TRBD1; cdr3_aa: CASSLGTGPKRMHF; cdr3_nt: TGTGCCAGCAGCTTAGGGACAGGTCCAAAACGTATGCATTTT
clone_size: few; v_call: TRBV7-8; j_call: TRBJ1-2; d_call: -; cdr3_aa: CASSLLLGTDGYTF; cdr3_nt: TGTGCCAGCAGCCTCTTGTTGGGCACGGATGGCTACACCTTC
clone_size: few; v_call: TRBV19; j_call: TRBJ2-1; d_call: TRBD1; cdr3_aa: CASSPAGTGVLNEQFF; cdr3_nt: TGTGCCAGTAGTCCCGCCGGGACAGGGGTTTTAAATGAGCAGTTCTTC
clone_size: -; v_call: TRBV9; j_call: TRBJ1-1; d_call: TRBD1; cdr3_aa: CASSVVTGGTEAFF; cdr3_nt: TGTGCCAGCAGCGTAGTAACAGGGGGGACTGAAGCTTTCTTT
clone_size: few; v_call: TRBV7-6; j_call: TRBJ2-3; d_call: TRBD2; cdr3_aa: CASSPTGLAGADTQYF; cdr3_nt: TGTGCCAGCAGCCCTACGGGACTAGCGGGAGCAGATACGCAGTATTTT
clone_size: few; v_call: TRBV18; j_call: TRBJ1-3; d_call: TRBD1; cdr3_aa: CASSPRQGASSGNTIYF; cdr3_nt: TGTGCCAGCTCACCTCGACAGGGGGCTAGCTCTGGAAACACCATATATTTT
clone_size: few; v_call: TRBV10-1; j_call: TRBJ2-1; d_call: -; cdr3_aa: CASSDMRGGVNEQFF; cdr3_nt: TGCGCCAGCAGTGATATGAGGGGGGGGGTTAATGAGCAGTTCTTC
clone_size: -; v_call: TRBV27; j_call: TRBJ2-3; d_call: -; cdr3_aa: CASSFKYTDTQYF; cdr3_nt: TGTGCCAGCAGTTTTAAATACACAGATACGCAGTATTTT
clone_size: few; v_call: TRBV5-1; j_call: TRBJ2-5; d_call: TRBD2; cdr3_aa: CASSLGQRGVETQYF; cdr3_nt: TGCGCCAGCAGCTTGGGCCAGCGGGGAGTAGAGACCCAGTACTTC
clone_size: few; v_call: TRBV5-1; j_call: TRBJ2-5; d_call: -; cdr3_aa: CASSLGTNQETQYF; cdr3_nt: TGCGCCAGCAGCTTGGGTACAAACCAAGAGACCCAGTACTTC
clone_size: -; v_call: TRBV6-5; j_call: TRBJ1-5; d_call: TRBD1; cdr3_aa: CASSLDRVQPQHF; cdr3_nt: TGTGCCAGCAGCCTCGACAGGGTTCAGCCCCAGCATTTT
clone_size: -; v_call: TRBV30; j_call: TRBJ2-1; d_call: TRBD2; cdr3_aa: CAWRLAGRGNEQFF; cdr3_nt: TGTGCCTGGCGTCTAGCGGGACGCGGCAATGAGCAGTTCTTC
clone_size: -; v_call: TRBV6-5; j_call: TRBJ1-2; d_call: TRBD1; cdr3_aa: CASRQGAYGYTF; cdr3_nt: TGTGCCAGTCGGCAGGGGGCTTATGGCTACACCTTC
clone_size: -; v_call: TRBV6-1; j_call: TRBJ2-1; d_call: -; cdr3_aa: CASTQEPENEQFF; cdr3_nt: TGTGCCAGCACACAAGAGCCGGAGAATGAGCAGTTCTTC
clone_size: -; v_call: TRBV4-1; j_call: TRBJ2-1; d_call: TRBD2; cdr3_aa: CASSQDSGNYNEQFF; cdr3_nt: TGCGCCAGCAGCCAAGATAGCGGGAATTACAATGAGCAGTTCTTC
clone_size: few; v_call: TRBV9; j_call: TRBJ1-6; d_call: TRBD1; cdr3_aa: CASSSLAVIGGQGNSPLHF; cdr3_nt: TGTGCCAGCAGCTCCCTTGCTGTTATAGGAGGACAGGGGAATTCACCCCTCCACTTT
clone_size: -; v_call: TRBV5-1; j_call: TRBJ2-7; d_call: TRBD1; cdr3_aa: CASSSGTGVYEQYF; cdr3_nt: TGCGCCAGCAGCTCTGGGACAGGGGTCTACGAGCAGTACTTC
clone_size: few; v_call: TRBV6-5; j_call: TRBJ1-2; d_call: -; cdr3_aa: CASSRELNYGYTF; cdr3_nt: TGTGCCAGCAGTCGCGAGCTTAACTATGGCTACACCTTC
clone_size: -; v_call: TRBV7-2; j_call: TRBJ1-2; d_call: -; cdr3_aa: CASSPDINYGYTF; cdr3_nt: TGTGCCAGCAGCCCCGACATTAACTATGGCTACACCTTC
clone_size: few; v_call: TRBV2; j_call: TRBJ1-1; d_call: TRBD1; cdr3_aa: CASRGDRGWTEAFF; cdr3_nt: TGTGCCAGCAGGGGGGACAGGGGCTGGACTGAAGCTTTCTTT
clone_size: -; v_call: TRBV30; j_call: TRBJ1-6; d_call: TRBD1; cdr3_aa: CAWSVLQGGVSYNSPLHF; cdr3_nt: TGTGCCTGGAGTGTACTACAGGGGGGAGTGTCCTATAATTCACCCCTCCACTTT
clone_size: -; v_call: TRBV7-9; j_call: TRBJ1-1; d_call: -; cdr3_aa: CASSPRLEAFF; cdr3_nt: TGTGCCAGCAGCCCCCGACTAGAGGCTTTCTTT
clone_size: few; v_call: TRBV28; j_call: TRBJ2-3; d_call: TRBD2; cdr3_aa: CASSPAGGGDTDTQYF; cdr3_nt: TGTGCCAGCAGTCCAGCGGGAGGGGGGGACACAGATACGCAGTATTTT
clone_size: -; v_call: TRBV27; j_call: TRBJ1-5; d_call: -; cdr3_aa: CASSLTVNQPQHF; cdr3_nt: TGTGCCAGCAGTTTGACAGTCAATCAGCCCCAGCATTTT
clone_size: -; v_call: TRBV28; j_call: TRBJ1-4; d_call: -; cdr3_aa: CASSLFPSTNEKLFF; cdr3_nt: TGTGCCAGCAGTTTATTTCCATCAACTAATGAAAAACTGTTTTTT
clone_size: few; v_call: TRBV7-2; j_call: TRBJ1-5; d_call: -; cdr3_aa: CASSRDSLSNQPQHF; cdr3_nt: TGTGCCAGCAGCCGCGACAGCCTCAGCAATCAGCCCCAGCATTTT
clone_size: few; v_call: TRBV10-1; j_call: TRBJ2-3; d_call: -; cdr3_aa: CASRNPGGLPGDTQYF; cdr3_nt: TGCGCCAGCAGGAATCCGGGGGGCCTCCCCGGGGATACGCAGTATTTT
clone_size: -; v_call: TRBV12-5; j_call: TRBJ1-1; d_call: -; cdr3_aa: CASGLAQRTEAFF; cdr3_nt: TGTGCTAGTGGTTTGGCTCAGAGGACTGAAGCTTTCTTT
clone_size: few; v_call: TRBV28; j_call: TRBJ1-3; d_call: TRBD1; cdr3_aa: CASSSERTGLFDGNTIYF; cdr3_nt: TGTGCCAGCAGTTCAGAGAGGACAGGGTTATTTGACGGAAACACCATATATTTT
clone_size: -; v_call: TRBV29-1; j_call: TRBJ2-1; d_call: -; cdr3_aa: CSVEEGFPSYNEQFF; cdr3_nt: TGCAGCGTTGAAGAGGGCTTCCCCTCCTACAATGAGCAGTTCTTC
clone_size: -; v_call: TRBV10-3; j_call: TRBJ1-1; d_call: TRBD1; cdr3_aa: CAIRVQGEMTEAFF; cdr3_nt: TGTGCCATCAGGGTACAGGGGGAAATGACTGAAGCTTTCTTT
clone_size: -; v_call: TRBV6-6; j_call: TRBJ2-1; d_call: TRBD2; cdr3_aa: CASSTRLAGGKDEQFF; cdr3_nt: TGTGCCAGCAGCACTAGACTAGCGGGAGGGAAAGATGAGCAGTTCTTC
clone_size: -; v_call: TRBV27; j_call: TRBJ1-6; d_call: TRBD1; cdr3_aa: CASNRGQGESPLHF; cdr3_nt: TGTGCCAGCAATCGGGGACAGGGTGAATCACCCCTCCACTTT
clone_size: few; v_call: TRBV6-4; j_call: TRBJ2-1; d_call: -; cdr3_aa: CASSVSTGYEQFF; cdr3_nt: TGTGCCAGCAGTGTTTCGACTGGGTATGAGCAGTTCTTC
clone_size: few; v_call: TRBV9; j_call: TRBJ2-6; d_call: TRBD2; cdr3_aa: CASSGAGGSGISGANVLTF; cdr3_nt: TGTGCCAGCAGCGGGGCTGGGGGTAGCGGGATCTCTGGGGCCAACGTCCTGACTTTC
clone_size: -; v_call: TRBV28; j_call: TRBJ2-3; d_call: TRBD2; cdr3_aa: CASSETSGGLANTDTQYF; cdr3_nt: TGTGCCAGCAGTGAGACTAGCGGGGGCCTCGCTAACACAGATACGCAGTATTTT
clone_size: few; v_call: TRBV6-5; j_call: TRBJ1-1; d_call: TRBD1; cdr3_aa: CASSYGGQGASEAFF; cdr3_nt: TGTGCCAGCAGTTACGGCGGACAGGGGGCATCTGAAGCTTTCTTT